This T cell receptor beta chain stems from a study of T-cell memory formation after mild COVID-19. General study points: Clones from the second wave (peaking day 37) had unconfirmed SARS-CoV-2 specificity.

By frequency in the sample, this clonotype is medium-sized. Its antigen is unknown. TCRdb passed the 5' RACE reads through MiXCR, listing each CDR3 protein once. The sample contains 90,000 to 120,000 distinct CDR3 sequences, approximately 15% of which appear only once. The sequence was collected from a man aged 18 to 30 who had mild COVID-19 (a few samples of this study predate the infection). Cell type and time point are not known. The sequenced sample consisted of PBMCs or a T cell subset sorted from them (not recorded which).

The CDR3 spells CASSGTSGDYNEQFF. CDR3 sequence (DNA): TGTGCCAGTAGTGGGACTAGCGGGGATTACAATGAGCAGTTCTTC. This chain connects TRBV19 to TRBJ2-1; 13 nucleotides match TRBD2. Trimming removed 5 bases from V and 4 bases from J; junction bases left unmatched: 2. Germline V gene lookup returns CDR1 LNHDA and CDR2 SQIVND (reference sequence). This CDR3 region has 15 residues.